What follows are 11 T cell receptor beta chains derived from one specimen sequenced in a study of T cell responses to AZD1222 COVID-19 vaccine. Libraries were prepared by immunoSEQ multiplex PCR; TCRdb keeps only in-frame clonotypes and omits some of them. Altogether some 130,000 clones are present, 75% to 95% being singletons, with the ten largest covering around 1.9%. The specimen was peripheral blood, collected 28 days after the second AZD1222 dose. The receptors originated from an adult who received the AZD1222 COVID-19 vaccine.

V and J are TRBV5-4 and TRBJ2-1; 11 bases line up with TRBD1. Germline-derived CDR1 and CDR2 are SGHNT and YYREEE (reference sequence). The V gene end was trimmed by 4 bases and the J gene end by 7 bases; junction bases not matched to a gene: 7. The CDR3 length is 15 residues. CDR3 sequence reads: CASSRTGGAWNEQFF. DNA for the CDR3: TGTGCCAGCAGCCGGACAGGGGGCGCATGGAATGAGCAGTTCTTC.

The CDR3 loop reads CASSLMASGTYNEQFF. The DNA of the CDR3 is TGTGCCAGCAGCTTAATGGCTAGCGGTACCTACAATGAGCAGTTCTTC. This rearrangement joins TRBV7-3 to TRBJ2-1; 7 bases line up with TRBD2. In germline, CDR1 is SGHTA, CDR2 FQGTGA. After removal of 1 base from V and 2 bases from J, the junction contained 5 bases not matched to a gene. The CDR3 extends over 16 amino acids.

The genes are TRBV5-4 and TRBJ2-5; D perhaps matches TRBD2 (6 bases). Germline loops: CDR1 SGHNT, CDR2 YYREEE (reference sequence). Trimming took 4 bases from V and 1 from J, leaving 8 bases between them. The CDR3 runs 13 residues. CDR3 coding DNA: TGTGCCAGCAGCGGGGGACTCCAAGAGACCCAGTACTTC. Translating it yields CASSGGLQETQYF.

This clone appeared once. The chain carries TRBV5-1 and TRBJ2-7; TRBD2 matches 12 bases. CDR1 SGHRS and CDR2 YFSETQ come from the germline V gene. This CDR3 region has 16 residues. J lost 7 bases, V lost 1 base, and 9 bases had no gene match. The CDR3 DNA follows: TGCGCCAGCAGCTTGATGTCTAGCGGGGGGGCGGCTGAGCAGTACTTC. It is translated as CASSLMSSGGAAEQYF.

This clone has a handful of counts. This CDR3 is CASRLLQGTDTQYF. The DNA of the CDR3 is TGTGCAAGTCGCTTGCTTCAGGGCACAGATACGCAGTATTTT. The V gene is TRBV12-2, the J gene TRBJ2-3; the table's D call, TRBD1, has no DNA check behind it. TRBV12-2 is noted as a pseudogene. The length of the CDR3 is 14 residues.

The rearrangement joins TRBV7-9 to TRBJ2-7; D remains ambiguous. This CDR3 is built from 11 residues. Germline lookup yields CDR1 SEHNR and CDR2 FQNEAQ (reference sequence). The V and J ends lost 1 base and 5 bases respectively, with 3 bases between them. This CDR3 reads CASSLGNEQYF. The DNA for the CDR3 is TGTGCCAGCAGCTTAGGCAACGAGCAGTACTTC.

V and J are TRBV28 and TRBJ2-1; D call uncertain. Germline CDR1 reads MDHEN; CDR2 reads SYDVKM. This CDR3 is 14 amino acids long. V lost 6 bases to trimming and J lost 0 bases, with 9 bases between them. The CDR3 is CASSPPSSYNEQFF. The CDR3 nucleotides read TGTGCCAGCAGCCCCCCTAGCTCCTACAATGAGCAGTTCTTC.

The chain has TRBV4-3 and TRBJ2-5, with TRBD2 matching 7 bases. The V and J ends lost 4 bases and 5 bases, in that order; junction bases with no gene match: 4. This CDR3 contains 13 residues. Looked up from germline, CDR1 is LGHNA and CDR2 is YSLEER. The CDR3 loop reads CASSRLAFETQYF. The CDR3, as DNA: TGCGCCAGCAGCCGACTAGCTTTTGAGACCCAGTACTTC.

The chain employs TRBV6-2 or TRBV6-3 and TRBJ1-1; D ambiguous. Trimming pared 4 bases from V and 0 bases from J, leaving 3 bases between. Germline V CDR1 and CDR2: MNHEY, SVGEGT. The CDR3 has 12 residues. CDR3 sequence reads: CASSFLNTEAFF. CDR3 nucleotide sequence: TGTGCCAGCAGTTTTTTGAACACTGAAGCTTTCTTT.

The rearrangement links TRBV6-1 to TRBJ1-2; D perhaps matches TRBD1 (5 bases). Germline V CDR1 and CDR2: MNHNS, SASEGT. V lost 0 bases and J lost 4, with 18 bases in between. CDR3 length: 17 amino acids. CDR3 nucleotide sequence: TGTGCCAGCAGTGAAGCGGTCTTCCAGGGCGGCGGCTATGGCTACACCTTC. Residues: CASSEAVFQGGGYGYTF.

The CDR3 DNA sequence: TGCGCCAGCAGCTTGGATGTGGATACCGGGGAGCTGTTTTTT. This gives the protein CASSLDVDTGELFF. The rearrangement links TRBV5-1 to TRBJ2-2; D unresolved. Germline V gives CDR1 SGHRS, CDR2 YFSETQ. This CDR3 region has 14 residues. V gave up 0 bases and J gave up 5 bases, with 8 bases separating them. Filled out from reference TRBV5-1 and TRBJ2-2, the complete variable domain reads KAGVTQTPRYLIKTRGQQVTLSCSPISGHRSVSWYQQTPGQGLQFLFEYFSETQRNKGNFPGRFSGRQFSNSRSEMNVSTLELGDSALYLCASSLDVDTGELFFGEGSRLTVL.